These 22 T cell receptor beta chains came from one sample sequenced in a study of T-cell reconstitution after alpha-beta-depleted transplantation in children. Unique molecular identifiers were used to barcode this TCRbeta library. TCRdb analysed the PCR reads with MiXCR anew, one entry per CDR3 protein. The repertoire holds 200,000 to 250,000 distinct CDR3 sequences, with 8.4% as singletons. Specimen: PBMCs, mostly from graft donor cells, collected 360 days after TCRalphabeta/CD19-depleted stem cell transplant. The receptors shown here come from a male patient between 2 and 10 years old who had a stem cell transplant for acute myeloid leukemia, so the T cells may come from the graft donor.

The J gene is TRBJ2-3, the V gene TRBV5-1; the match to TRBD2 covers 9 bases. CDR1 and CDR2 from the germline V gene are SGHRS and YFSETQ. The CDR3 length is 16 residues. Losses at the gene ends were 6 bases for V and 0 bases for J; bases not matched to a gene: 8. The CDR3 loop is CASKPYSGGSTDTQYF. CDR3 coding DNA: TGCGCCAGCAAGCCTTATAGCGGGGGAAGCACAGATACGCAGTATTTT.

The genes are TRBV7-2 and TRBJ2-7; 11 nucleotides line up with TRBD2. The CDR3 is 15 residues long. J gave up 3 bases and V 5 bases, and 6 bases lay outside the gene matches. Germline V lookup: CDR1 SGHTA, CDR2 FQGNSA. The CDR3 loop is CASSPRTSGLYEQYF. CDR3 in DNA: TGTGCCAGCAGCCCCAGGACTAGCGGGCTCTACGAGCAGTACTTC.

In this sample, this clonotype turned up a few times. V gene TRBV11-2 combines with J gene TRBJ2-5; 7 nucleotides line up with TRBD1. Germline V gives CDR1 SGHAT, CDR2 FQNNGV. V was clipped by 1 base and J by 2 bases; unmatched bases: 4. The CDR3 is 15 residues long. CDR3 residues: CASSLGPTGQETQYF. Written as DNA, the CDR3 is TGTGCCAGCAGCTTAGGCCCGACAGGGCAAGAGACCCAGTACTTC.

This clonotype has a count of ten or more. In nucleotides, the CDR3 is TGTGCCAGCTCACCGGGGGTCCAAGAGACCCAGTACTTC. It yields the protein CASSPGVQETQYF. V is TRBV18 and J is TRBJ2-5; tentatively, D is TRBD1 or TRBD2 (5 bases each). V lost 3 bases, J lost 1 base, and 6 bases lay in between. Germline V gene lookup returns CDR1 KGHSH and CDR2 LQKENI. CDR3 length: 13 residues.

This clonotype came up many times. In DNA form, the CDR3 reads TGCAGTGCTAGATCCCCCCTAGCGGGAGGGACGGGCACAGATACGCAGTATTTT. Amino acids: CSARSPLAGGTGTDTQYF. The chain uses TRBV20-1 and TRBJ2-3, with 12 bases fitting TRBD2. This CDR3 comprises 18 residues. Germline V gene lookup returns CDR1 DFQATT and CDR2 SNEGSKA (reference sequence). V shed 2 bases, J shed 1 base, and the junction held 10 bases outside the gene matches.

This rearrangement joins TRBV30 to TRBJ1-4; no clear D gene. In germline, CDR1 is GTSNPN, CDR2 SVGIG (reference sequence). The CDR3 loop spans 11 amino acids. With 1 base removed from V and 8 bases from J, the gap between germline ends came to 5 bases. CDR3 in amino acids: CAWSEVEKLFF. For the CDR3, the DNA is TGTGCCTGGAGTGAGGTAGAAAAACTGTTTTTT.

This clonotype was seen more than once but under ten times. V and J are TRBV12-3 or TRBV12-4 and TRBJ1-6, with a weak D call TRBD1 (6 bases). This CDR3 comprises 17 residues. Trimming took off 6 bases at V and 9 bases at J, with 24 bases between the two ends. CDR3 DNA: TGTGCCAGCAGCTCTGGGGAGGGGGGGAAGTTAGGTTCACCCCTCCACTTT. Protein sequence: CASSSGEGGKLGSPLHF.

Written as DNA, the CDR3 is TGTGCCAGCAGCTCACGGGGTCCCGGCCTCCAAACCGGGGAGCTGTTTTTT. Encoded protein: CASSSRGPGLQTGELFF. The J gene is TRBJ2-2, the V gene TRBV11-2, with D perhaps matching TRBD2 (5 bases). The length of the CDR3 is 17 residues. Trimming cost V 4 bases and J 5 bases, with 20 bases left between them. The germline V gene encodes CDR1 SGHAT and CDR2 FQNNGV.

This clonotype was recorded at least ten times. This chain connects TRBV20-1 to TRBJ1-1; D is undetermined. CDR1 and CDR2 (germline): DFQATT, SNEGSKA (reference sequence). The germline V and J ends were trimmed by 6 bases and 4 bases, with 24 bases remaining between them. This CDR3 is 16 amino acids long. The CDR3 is CSANRMGAPTSTEAFF. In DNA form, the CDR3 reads TGCAGTGCCAATCGGATGGGTGCACCCACCTCCACTGAAGCTTTCTTT.

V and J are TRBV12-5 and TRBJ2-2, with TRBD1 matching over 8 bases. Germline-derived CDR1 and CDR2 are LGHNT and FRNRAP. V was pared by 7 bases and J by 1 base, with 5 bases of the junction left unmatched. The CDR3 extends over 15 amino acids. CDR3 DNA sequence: TGTGCTAGTGCTCTCGACAGGGGGAACACCGGGGAGCTGTTTTTT. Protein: CASALDRGNTGELFF.

CDR3 nucleotide sequence: TGTGCCAGCAGCTTAGTAGCGGCCCTCTATGGCTACACCTTC. It is translated as CASSLVAALYGYTF. V and J are TRBV11-2 and TRBJ1-2; D gene uncertain. Germline V CDR1 and CDR2: SGHAT, FQNNGV. Trimming stripped 1 base from V and 4 bases from J, with 10 bases between. CDR3 length equals 14 residues.

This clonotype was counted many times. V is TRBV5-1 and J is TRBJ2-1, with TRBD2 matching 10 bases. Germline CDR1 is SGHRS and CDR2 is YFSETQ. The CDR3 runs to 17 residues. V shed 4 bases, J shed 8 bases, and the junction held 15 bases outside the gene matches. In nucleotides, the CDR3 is TGCGCCAGCAGCATGGGCAGCGGGAGGGCCATAGTGGATGAGCAGTTCTTC. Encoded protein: CASSMGSGRAIVDEQFF.

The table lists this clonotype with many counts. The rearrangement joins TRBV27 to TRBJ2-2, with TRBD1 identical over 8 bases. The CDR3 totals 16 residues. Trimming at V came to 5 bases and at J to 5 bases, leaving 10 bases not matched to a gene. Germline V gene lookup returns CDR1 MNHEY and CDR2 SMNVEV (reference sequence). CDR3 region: CASSLSRTGRTGELFF. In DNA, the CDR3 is TGTGCCAGCAGTCTCAGCAGGACAGGGAGGACCGGGGAGCTGTTTTTT.

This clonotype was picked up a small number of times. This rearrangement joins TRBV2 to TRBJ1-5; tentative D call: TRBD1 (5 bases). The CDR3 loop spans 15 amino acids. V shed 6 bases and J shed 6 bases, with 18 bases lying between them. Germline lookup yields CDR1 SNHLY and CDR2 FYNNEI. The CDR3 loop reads CASRVGTGRFQPQHF. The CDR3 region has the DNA TGTGCCAGCAGGGTGGGGACCGGGAGGTTTCAGCCCCAGCATTTT.

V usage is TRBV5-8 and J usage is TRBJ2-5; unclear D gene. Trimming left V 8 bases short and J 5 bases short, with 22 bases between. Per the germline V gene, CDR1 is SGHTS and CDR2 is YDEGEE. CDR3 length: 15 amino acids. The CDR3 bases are TGTGCCAGGGGCCCCAGGAGACCCTTGTGGGAGACCCAGTACTTC. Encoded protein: CARGPRRPLWETQYF.

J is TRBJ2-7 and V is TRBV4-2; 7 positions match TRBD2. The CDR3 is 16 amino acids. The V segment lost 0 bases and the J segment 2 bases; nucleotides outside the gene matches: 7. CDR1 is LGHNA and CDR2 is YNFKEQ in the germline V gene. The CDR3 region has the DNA TGTGCCAGCAGCCAAGAACGAGCGGGGTCCCCCTACGAGCAGTACTTC. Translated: CASSQERAGSPYEQYF.

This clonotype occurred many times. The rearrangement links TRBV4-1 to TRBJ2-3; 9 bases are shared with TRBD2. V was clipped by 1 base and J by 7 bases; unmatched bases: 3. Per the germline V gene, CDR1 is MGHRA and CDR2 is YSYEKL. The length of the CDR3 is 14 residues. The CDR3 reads CASSQVLAGNTQYF. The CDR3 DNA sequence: TGCGCCAGCAGCCAAGTCCTAGCGGGGAATACGCAGTATTTT.

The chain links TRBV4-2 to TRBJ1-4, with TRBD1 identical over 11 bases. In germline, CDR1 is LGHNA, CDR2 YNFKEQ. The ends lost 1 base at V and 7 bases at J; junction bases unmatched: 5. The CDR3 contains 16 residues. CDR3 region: CASSQGFGQGAEKLFF. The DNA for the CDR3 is TGTGCCAGCAGCCAAGGATTCGGACAGGGGGCTGAAAAACTGTTTTTT.

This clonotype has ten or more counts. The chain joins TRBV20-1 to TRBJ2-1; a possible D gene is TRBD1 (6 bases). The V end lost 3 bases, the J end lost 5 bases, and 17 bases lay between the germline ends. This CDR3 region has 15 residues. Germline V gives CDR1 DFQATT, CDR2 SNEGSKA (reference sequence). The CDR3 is CSASSPGHADNEQFF. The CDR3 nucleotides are TGCAGTGCTAGTTCTCCGGGACACGCTGACAATGAGCAGTTCTTC.

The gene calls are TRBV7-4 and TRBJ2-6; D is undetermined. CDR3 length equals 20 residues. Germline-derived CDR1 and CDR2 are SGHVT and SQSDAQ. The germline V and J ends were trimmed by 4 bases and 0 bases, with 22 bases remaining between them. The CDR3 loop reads CASSSLRPGRKTSGANVLTF. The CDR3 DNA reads TGTGCCAGCAGCTCCCTTCGGCCGGGTCGTAAGACCTCTGGGGCCAACGTCCTGACTTTC. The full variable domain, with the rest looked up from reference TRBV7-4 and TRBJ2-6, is GAGVSQSPRYKVAKRGRDVALRCDSISGHVTLYWYRQTLGQGSEVLTYSQSDAQRDKSGRPSGRFSAERPERSVSTLKIQRTEQGDSAVYLCASSSLRPGRKTSGANVLTFGAGSRLTVL.

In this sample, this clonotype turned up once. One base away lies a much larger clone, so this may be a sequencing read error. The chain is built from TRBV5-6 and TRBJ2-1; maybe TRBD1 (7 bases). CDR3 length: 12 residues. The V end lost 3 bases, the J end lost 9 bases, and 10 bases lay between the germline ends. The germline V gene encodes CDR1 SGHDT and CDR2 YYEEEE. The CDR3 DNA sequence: TGTGCCAGCAGCTCCAGGGGGGCTGAGCAGTTCTTC. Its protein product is CASSSRGAEQFF.

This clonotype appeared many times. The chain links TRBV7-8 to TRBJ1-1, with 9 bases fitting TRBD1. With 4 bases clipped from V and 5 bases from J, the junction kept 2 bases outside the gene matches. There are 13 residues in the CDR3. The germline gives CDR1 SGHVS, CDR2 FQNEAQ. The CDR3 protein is CASSWDRATEAFF. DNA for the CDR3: TGTGCCAGCAGCTGGGACAGGGCGACTGAAGCTTTCTTT.